These T cell receptor beta chains were read from a single sample in a study of CD8 T cells in ankylosing spondylitis. TCRdb reanalysed the 5' RACE reads using MiXCR and keeps one entry per CDR3 protein. The sample gives 50,000 to 70,000 distinct CDR3 sequences, around 6.5% of which show up once; approximately 5% is in the top ten. The sequencing input was synovial fluid, either unsorted or a sorted T cell fraction (not recorded which). The source of these receptors is a male donor with ankylosing spondylitis. CDR3s include the opening cysteine and the closing phenylalanine or tryptophan. Fields, in order: CDR3 DNA, CDR3 protein, D gene, clone size, J gene, V gene. A D gene is named only where the DNA matches it firmly. The size entry is marked missing in some rows and otherwise reads once, few, many or a size class.

TGTGCCAGCAGCTTACCGGCGCTGCAAAACCCCTACGAGCAGTACTTC | CASSLPALQNPYEQYF | . | . | TRBJ2-7 | TRBV5-6
TGTGCCAGCAGCCCTCCCTACCAAGAGACCCAGTACTTC | CASSPPYQETQYF | . | many | TRBJ2-5 | TRBV27
TGTGCCAGCAGCTTACAGCAGATGAACACTGAAGCTTTCTTT | CASSLQQMNTEAFF | . | many | TRBJ1-1 | TRBV7-9
TGCGCCAGCAGGTGGGGGGGCGTCCAAGAGACCCAGTACTTC | CASRWGGVQETQYF | . | many | TRBJ2-5 | TRBV5-1
TGTGCCAGCAGCTTGAAGTTTGTAGACCCAGAGACCCAGTACTTC | CASSLKFVDPETQYF | . | many | TRBJ2-5 | TRBV5-6
TGTGCCAGCAGGAGGGACTCCTACGAGCAGTACTTC | CASRRDSYEQYF | . | . | TRBJ2-7 | TRBV25-1
TGTGCCAGCAGCTTAACCGGGACCCCCGGCTACGAGCAGTACTTC | CASSLTGTPGYEQYF | . | . | TRBJ2-7 | TRBV11-2
TGTGCCAGCAGCTCTATGAACTACAATGAGCAGTTCTTC | CASSSMNYNEQFF | . | few | TRBJ2-1 | TRBV11-2
TGCGCCAGCAGCTCCTTACACGAGCAGTACTTC | CASSSLHEQYF | . | many | TRBJ2-7 | TRBV5-1
TGTGCCAGCAGCTTGGAATTTGGCACTGAAGCTTTCTTT | CASSLEFGTEAFF | . | . | TRBJ1-1 | TRBV11-1
TGCGCCAGCAGGGAGGGACATCAGCCCCAGCATTTT | CASREGHQPQHF | . | many | TRBJ1-5 | TRBV10-2
TGTGCCAGCAGCCTGCGCGAATACAATGAGCAGTTCTTC | CASSLREYNEQFF | . | . | TRBJ2-1 | TRBV7-6
TGCGCCAGCAGCCCGCAACAGGGTAGTCCTGAAGCTTTCTTT | CASSPQQGSPEAFF | . | . | TRBJ1-1 | TRBV5-1
TGTGCCAGTCGCCAGGGGATGCGTGACACTGAAGCTTTCTTT | CASRQGMRDTEAFF | . | few | TRBJ1-1 | TRBV19
TGCAGGCAGGACCCTGACAGAAAGCTTGCACTAGAGCCACGTTCCCGGGGGACCCAGTACTTC | CRQDPDRKLALEPRSRGTQYF | . | many | TRBJ2-5 | TRBV29-1
TGCAGCGTTGAAGATCCTCAGACACCCCAAGAGACCCAGTACTTC | CSVEDPQTPQETQYF | . | many | TRBJ2-5 | TRBV29-1
TGCAGTGCTAGTTCATTTAGTACGCGGTTCGAGACCCAGTACTTC | CSASSFSTRFETQYF | . | . | TRBJ2-5 | TRBV20-1
TGTGCCAAGTCCACTCCAGGGGCCCCGGGACTAGCGGACTACGAGCAGTACTTC | CAKSTPGAPGLADYEQYF | TRBD2 | . | TRBJ2-7 | TRBV24-1
TGCAGCGTTGCGGTGGGCCAGGTGAACACCGGGGAGCTGTTTTTT | CSVAVGQVNTGELFF | . | many | TRBJ2-2 | TRBV29-1
TGCGCCAGCAGCTGGGGACTAAGCGAGCAGTACTTC | CASSWGLSEQYF | TRBD2 | many | TRBJ2-7 | TRBV5-1
TGTGCCAGCAGCCCTACCGACAGCAAACTCTACAATGAGCAGTTCTTC | CASSPTDSKLYNEQFF | . | . | TRBJ2-1 | TRBV13